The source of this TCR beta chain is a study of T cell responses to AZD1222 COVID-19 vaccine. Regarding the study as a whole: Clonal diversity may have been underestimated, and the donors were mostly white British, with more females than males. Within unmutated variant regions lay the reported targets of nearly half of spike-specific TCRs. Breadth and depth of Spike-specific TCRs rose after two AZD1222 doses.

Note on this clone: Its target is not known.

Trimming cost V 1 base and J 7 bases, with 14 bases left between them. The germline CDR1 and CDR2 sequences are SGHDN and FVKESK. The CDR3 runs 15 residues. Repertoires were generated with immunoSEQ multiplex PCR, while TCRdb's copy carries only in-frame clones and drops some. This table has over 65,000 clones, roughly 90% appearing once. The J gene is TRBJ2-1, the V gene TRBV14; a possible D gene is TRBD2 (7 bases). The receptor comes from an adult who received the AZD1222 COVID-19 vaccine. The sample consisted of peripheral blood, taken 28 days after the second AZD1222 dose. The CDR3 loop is CASSQAMRGGNEQFF. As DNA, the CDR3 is TGTGCCAGCAGCCAAGCCATGAGGGGGGGGAATGAGCAGTTCTTC.